A selection of T cell receptor beta chains follows, all from one sample in a study of blood T cell repertoires in COVID-19. The protocol was immunoSEQ multiplex PCR, while the TCRdb copy is restricted to in-frame clones and leaves out a portion. This table has tens of thousands of clones, about 87% appearing once. The sample taken for sequencing was peripheral blood. These receptors all stem from a human donor with active COVID-19. The donor label of this sample is uncertain. The CDR3 runs from the conserved cysteine through the conserved F or W. A D gene is named only where the DNA matches it firmly. Clone size, where shown, is once, few, many, or a class for clones that have expanded.

size,J,D,V,DNA,CDR3
once,TRBJ2-3,TRBD1,TRBV4-2,TGTGCCAGCAGCCAAGGGGGGACAGATACGGGTAACCAGTATTTT,CASSQGGTDTGNQYF
-,TRBJ1-2,-,TRBV30,TGTGCCTGGGCTAATAGTGGCTACACCTTC,CAWANSGYTF
-,TRBJ2-3,TRBD2,TRBV27,TGTGCCAGCAGGATAGCGGGAGCCACAGATACGCAGTATTTT,CASRIAGATDTQYF
-,TRBJ1-5,TRBD1,TRBV7-2,TGTGCCAGCAGCCAGCAGGGGGGCGTACAGCCCCAGCATTTT,CASSQQGGVQPQHF
-,TRBJ1-3,-,TRBV2,TGTGCCAGCAGACGGGATGCTGGAAACACCATATATTTT,CASRRDAGNTIYF
-,TRBJ2-5,TRBD2,TRBV5-1,TGCGCCAGCAGAAACGGAGCGGGGGGTTTATGGGAGACCCAGTACTTC,CASRNGAGGLWETQYF
-,TRBJ2-3,-,TRBV5-6,TGTGCCAGCAGCAATACAGGGCCCAGTGGTACAGATACGCAGTATTTT,CASSNTGPSGTDTQYF
once,TRBJ2-3,TRBD1,TRBV27,TGTGCCAGCGGACCGACAGGGGAGATCACAGATACGCAGTATTTT,CASGPTGEITDTQYF
-,TRBJ2-5,-,TRBV2,TGTGCCAGCTTGACAGACCAAGAGACCCAGTACTTC,CASLTDQETQYF
-,TRBJ2-3,TRBD1,TRBV15,TGTGCCACCAGCAGAGCTGGACAGGGCTCAAATACGCAGTATTTT,CATSRAGQGSNTQYF
-,TRBJ1-1,-,TRBV11-2,TGTGCCAGCAGGTTGACAATGAACACTGAAGCTTTCTTT,CASRLTMNTEAFF
-,TRBJ2-6,TRBD1,TRBV11-3,TGTGCCAGCAGCCCGGGACAGGGGGAAGCTGGGGCCAACGTCCTGACTTTC,CASSPGQGEAGANVLTF
-,TRBJ1-4,TRBD1,TRBV5-4,TGTGCCAGCAGCTTCGGGACAGGGGATGAAAAACTGTTTTTT,CASSFGTGDEKLFF
-,TRBJ2-6,-,TRBV5-1,TGCGCCAGCAGCCTTCCCAACACTGGGGCCAACGTCCTGACTTTC,CASSLPNTGANVLTF
-,TRBJ2-3,-,TRBV24-1,TGTGCCACCAGTGGACAGCAAGGGACAGATACGCAGTATTTT,CATSGQQGTDTQYF
-,TRBJ1-1,TRBD1,TRBV6-5,TGTGCCGTCGACGAAAGGGACAGACCAAACACTGAAGCTTTCTTT,CAVDERDRPNTEAFF
-,TRBJ1-3,-,TRBV28,TGTGCCAGCAACGCTCGGGACACAGCTGGAAACACCATATATTTT,CASNARDTAGNTIYF
-,TRBJ1-2,TRBD1,TRBV7-3,TGTGCCAGCAGCTTCACAGGGGGCGCGGAGCATGGCTACACCTTC,CASSFTGGAEHGYTF
-,TRBJ2-7,TRBD2,TRBV5-1,TGCGCCAGCAGCTACCCCTGGCGGGGGGGACACGAGCAGTACTTC,CASSYPWRGGHEQYF
-,TRBJ2-1,TRBD1,TRBV5-1,TGCGCCAGCAGCACCCGGACAGGGTATGACAATGAGCAGTTCTTC,CASSTRTGYDNEQFF
-,TRBJ2-1,TRBD1,TRBV29-1,TGCAGCGTTGCCTCCGGACAGGGTGGTAATGAGCAGTTCTTC,CSVASGQGGNEQFF
-,TRBJ2-7,TRBD1,TRBV29-1,TGCAGCGTAGACAGGGGAGGAGGGGGCGAGCAGTACTTC,CSVDRGGGGEQYF
-,TRBJ1-6,-,TRBV5-1,TGCGCCAGCAGCTCTCCGGCAGGAAGCTCCTATAATTCACCCCTCCACTTT,CASSSPAGSSYNSPLHF
-,TRBJ2-2,-,TRBV5-1,TGCGCCAGCAGCTTGGCTAGCACGGAGACCGGGGAGCTGTTTTTT,CASSLASTETGELFF